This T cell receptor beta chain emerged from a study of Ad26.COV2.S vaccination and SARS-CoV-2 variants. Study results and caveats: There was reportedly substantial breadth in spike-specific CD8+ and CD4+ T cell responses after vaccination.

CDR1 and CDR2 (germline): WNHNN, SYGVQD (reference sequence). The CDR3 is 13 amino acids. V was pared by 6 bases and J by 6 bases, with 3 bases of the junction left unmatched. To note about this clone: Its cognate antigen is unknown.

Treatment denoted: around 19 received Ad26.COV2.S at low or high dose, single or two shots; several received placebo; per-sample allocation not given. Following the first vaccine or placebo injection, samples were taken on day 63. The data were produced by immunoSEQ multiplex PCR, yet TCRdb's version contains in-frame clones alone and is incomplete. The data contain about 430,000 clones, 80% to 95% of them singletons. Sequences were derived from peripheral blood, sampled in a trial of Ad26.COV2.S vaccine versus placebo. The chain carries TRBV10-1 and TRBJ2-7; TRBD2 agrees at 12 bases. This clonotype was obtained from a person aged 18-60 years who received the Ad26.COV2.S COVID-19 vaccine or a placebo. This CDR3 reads CASSMTSGSEQYF. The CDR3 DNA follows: TGCGCCAGCAGCATGACTAGCGGGAGCGAGCAGTACTTC.